Detailed here is one TCR beta chain. Antigen unknown. Germline V gene lookup returns CDR1 MNHEY and CDR2 SMNVEV (reference sequence). With 7 bases removed from V and 3 bases from J, the gap between germline ends came to 13 bases. CDR3 length equals 13 residues. From the multiplex PCR reads, TCRdb called clonotypes with MiXCR, one entry per CDR3 protein. The sample holds approximately 100,000 distinct CDR3 sequences; 20% to 25% are singletons and the top ten take more than 0.9%. The data stem from a study of breast tumors, draining lymph nodes, adjacent tissues. Overall study findings and caveats: Tumor TCR diversity was below lymph nodes but above nontumor tissue.

Samples came from axillary lymph nodes draining the breast cancer. Input material: axillary lymph node tissue. This sequence originates from a female donor with breast cancer. Some clones in this sample may be carry-over from other donors' samples. This chain joins TRBV27 and TRBJ2-7, with D possibly matching TRBD2 (6 bases). The DNA for the CDR3 is TGTGCCAGCAAGCCTGCGGGGCTCTACGAGCAGTACTTC. This codes for CASKPAGLYEQYF.